One sample yielded the 16 T cell receptor beta chains listed below, sequenced in a study of OX40 agonist ivuxolimab in advanced cancers. Only in-frame clones appear in the TCRdb table, and some are missing; sequencing was by immunoSEQ multiplex PCR. The sample has some 95,000 clones; roughly 89% are singletons. The specimen comprised CD4+ or CD8+ T cells sorted from blood, sampled in a trial of the OX40 agonist ivuxolimab. Receptors were obtained from an adult with an advanced solid tumor such as melanoma, head and neck, liver or kidney cancer.

V and J are TRBV6-1 and TRBJ2-7; D is ambiguous. CDR1 and CDR2 (germline): MNHNS, SASEGT. The CDR3 covers 12 residues. V was shortened by 5 bases and J by 1 base, with 6 bases between the two germline ends. The CDR3 is CASSIYSYEQYF. CDR3 nucleotides: TGTGCCAGCAGTATCTATTCCTACGAGCAGTACTTC.

The genes are TRBV5-6 and TRBJ1-2; D gene ambiguous. The CDR3 has 14 residues. Germline V gene sequence: CDR1 SGHDT, CDR2 YYEEEE. V shed 4 bases and J shed 1 base, with 11 bases lying between them. The CDR3 sequence: CASSRQAINYGYTF. DNA for the CDR3: TGTGCCAGCAGCCGCCAAGCGATTAACTATGGCTACACCTTC.

The J gene is TRBJ1-2, the V gene TRBV5-1, with no clear D. The germline V gene encodes CDR1 SGHRS and CDR2 YFSETQ. V was pared by 2 bases and J by 4 bases, with 9 bases between. The CDR3 is 13 residues long. This chain's CDR3 is CASSLTSTYGYTF. The DNA for the CDR3 is TGCGCCAGCAGCTTAACCAGCACCTATGGCTACACCTTC. Full variable domain (outside the CDR3, taken from reference TRBV5-1 and TRBJ1-2): KAGVTQTPRYLIKTRGQQVTLSCSPISGHRSVSWYQQTPGQGLQFLFEYFSETQRNKGNFPGRFSGRQFSNSRSEMNVSTLELGDSALYLCASSLTSTYGYTFGSGTRLTVV.

The V gene is TRBV9, the J gene TRBJ2-1, with D possibly TRBD2 on 5 matching bases. Germline V gives CDR1 SGDLS, CDR2 YYNGEE. V lost 4 bases and J 9 bases, leaving 14 bases between the germline ends. This CDR3 is built from 13 residues. The chain's CDR3 is CASSYSAVGEQFF. In DNA, the CDR3 is TGTGCCAGCAGCTATAGCGCGGTAGGTGAGCAGTTCTTC.

The chain is built from TRBV6-6 and TRBJ1-4; tentative D call: TRBD1 (5 bases). With 2 bases removed from V and 11 bases from J, the gap between germline ends came to 9 bases. Per the germline V gene, CDR1 is MNHNY and CDR2 is SVGAGI (reference sequence). This CDR3 contains 12 residues. CDR3 amino acids: CASSYEAGKLFF. The CDR3 DNA reads as TGTGCCAGCAGTTACGAAGCAGGGAAACTGTTTTTT.

This chain joins TRBV6-6 and TRBJ2-7; D ambiguous. The germline V and J ends were trimmed by 4 bases and 2 bases, with 6 bases remaining between them. The CDR3 sequence is 12 residues long. The germline V gene encodes CDR1 MNHNY and CDR2 SVGAGI (reference sequence). CDR3 sequence: CASSSLAYEQYF. The CDR3, as DNA: TGTGCCAGCAGTTCGCTAGCCTACGAGCAGTACTTC.

As DNA, the CDR3 is TGTGCCAGCTCACAGGCAATGGACAATGAGCAGTTCTTC. Translated, it gives CASSQAMDNEQFF. The rearrangement joins TRBV18 to TRBJ2-1; no clear D. The CDR3 loop spans 13 amino acids. Between the trimmed V and J ends, which lost 4 bases and 5 bases, there was a span of 9 bases. CDR1 and CDR2 (germline): KGHSH, LQKENI.

This chain links TRBV15 with TRBJ1-1; a possible D gene is TRBD1 (6 bases). The germline V gene has CDR1 LNHNV and CDR2 YYDKDF (reference sequence). Trimming pared 1 base from V and 4 bases from J, leaving 13 bases between. The CDR3 length is 15 residues. The CDR3 loop reads CATSRVTGGGTEAFF. The CDR3 coding sequence is TGTGCCACCAGCAGAGTAACGGGGGGCGGCACTGAAGCTTTCTTT.

The rearrangement joins TRBV10-1 to TRBJ1-6, with 11 nucleotides matching TRBD1. This CDR3 has 19 amino acids. Germline V gives CDR1 WNHNN, CDR2 SYGVQD (reference sequence). The V segment lost 0 bases and the J segment 0 bases; nucleotides outside the gene matches: 4. The chain's CDR3 is CASSESGQGVSSYNSPLHF. DNA for the CDR3: TGCGCCAGCAGTGAGTCGGGACAGGGGGTCAGCTCCTATAATTCACCCCTCCACTTT.

The V call is TRBV18, the J call TRBJ2-2, with a tentative D call TRBD1 (6 bases). Trimming cost V 0 bases and J 1 base, with 9 bases left between them. The germline V gene encodes CDR1 KGHSH and CDR2 LQKENI. This CDR3 has 16 amino acids. The CDR3 DNA is TGTGCCAGCTCACCACCTTCACAGGGGAACACCGGGGAGCTGTTTTTT. Protein sequence: CASSPPSQGNTGELFF.

This chain joins TRBV7-8 and TRBJ2-3; the D gene is possibly TRBD2 (5 bases). V lost 1 base and J 8 bases, leaving 10 bases between the germline ends. This CDR3 is built from 13 residues. Germline CDR1 reads SGHVS; CDR2 reads FQNEAQ. The CDR3 coding sequence is TGTGCCAGCAGCTTAGACCCGGCGGGTACGCAGTATTTT. Its translation is CASSLDPAGTQYF.

The chain recombines TRBV27 with TRBJ2-1, with TRBD1 matching over 8 bases. In germline, CDR1 is MNHEY, CDR2 SMNVEV (reference sequence). With V trimmed by 4 bases and J by 10 bases, 9 bases remained unmatched. CDR3 size: 14 residues. The CDR3, as DNA: TGTGCCAGCAGTTCTCAGGGGGCCTTCGTCGAGCAGTTCTTC. Amino acids: CASSSQGAFVEQFF.

The rearrangement uses TRBV6-6 and TRBJ1-1; D is ambiguous. Trimming left V 2 bases short and J 6 bases short, with 10 bases between. Germline V gives CDR1 MNHNY, CDR2 SVGAGI (reference sequence). The CDR3 loop spans 13 amino acids. CDR3 amino acids: CASSYGQAAEAFF. Written as DNA, the CDR3 is TGTGCCAGCAGTTACGGCCAAGCTGCTGAAGCTTTCTTT.

This clone was observed a handful of times. The chain employs TRBV21-1 and TRBJ1-1. TRBV21-1 is shown as a pseudogene. The CDR3 is 14 amino acids. The CDR3 here is CASSNMAVNTEAFF. Written as DNA, the CDR3 is TGTGCCAGCAGCAATATGGCGGTGAACACTGAAGCTTTCTTT.

The CDR3 region is CAISEGRSEAFF. The CDR3 DNA reads TGTGCCATCTCCGAGGGGAGGTCTGAAGCTTTCTTT. The rearrangement links TRBV10-3 to TRBJ1-1, with D possibly being TRBD1 (5 bases). This CDR3 contains 12 residues. The V gene's germline CDR1 is ENHRY and CDR2 SYGVKD. V lost 8 bases to trimming and J lost 6 bases, with 13 bases between them.

A note on this clone: Germline and junction disagree at one end, which may indicate a read error. J is TRBJ1-3 and V is TRBV4-2, with D unresolved. The CDR3 consists of 16 residues. Germline lookup yields CDR1 LGHNA and CDR2 YNFKEQ. The DNA of the CDR3 is TGTGCCAGCAGCCCTCCGACGGAGAGCTCTGGAAACACCACATATTTT. Protein product: CASSPPTESSGNTTYF.